The 18 T cell receptor beta chains given below trace back to one sample, sequenced in a study of PD-L1 blockade in urothelial cancer. Measured with immunoSEQ multiplex PCR; TCRdb has only the in-frame clones, and not every one. Among more than 45,000 clones listed, around 83% were seen once. Time point reported: pretreatment peripheral blood. The specimen comprised PBMCs, sampled around atezolizumab (anti-PD-L1) treatment. The receptors here all came from a man between 45 and 60 years old with urothelial cancer.

The chain carries TRBV9 and TRBJ1-1; TRBD1 is a possible D gene (6 bases). V was trimmed by 4 bases and J by 2 bases, leaving 15 bases between them. The germline V gene encodes CDR1 SGDLS and CDR2 YYNGEE. This CDR3 region has 15 residues. As DNA, the CDR3 is TGTGCCAGCAGCCCGCGGACAGCCCCTAACACTGAAGCTTTCTTT. Protein: CASSPRTAPNTEAFF.

CDR3 sequence (DNA): TGTGCCACCAGCCCTTTTCTCGGGAGTGGTGGTAACACCGGGGAGCTGTTTTTT. This encodes CATSPFLGSGGNTGELFF. This chain joins TRBV10-3 and TRBJ2-2; possibly TRBD2 for D (6 bases). Trimming took 10 bases from V and 2 from J, leaving 26 bases between them. The CDR3 length is 18 residues. Germline lookup yields CDR1 ENHRY and CDR2 SYGVKD.

The V gene is TRBV4-1, the J gene TRBJ1-1; D not resolved. Germline CDR1 MGHRA, CDR2 YSYEKL. Trimming removed 5 bases from V and 5 bases from J, with 12 bases in between. CDR3 length equals 13 residues. DNA of the CDR3: TGCGCCAGCAGCGGTAATGGCCTGACTGAAGCTTTCTTT. It translates to CASSGNGLTEAFF.

V is TRBV10-3 and J is TRBJ2-5, with TRBD1 as a possible D gene (5 bases). The V gene lost 4 bases and the J gene lost 6 bases, with 15 bases spanning the gap. This CDR3 contains 14 residues. The germline CDR1 and CDR2 sequences are ENHRY and SYGVKD. CDR3 DNA: TGTGCCATCAGTGGACAAGGGGCTGAGAAGACCCAGTACTTC. This gives the protein CAISGQGAEKTQYF.

The J gene is TRBJ1-5, the V gene TRBV28; TRBD1 agrees at 7 bases. Germline CDR1 reads MDHEN; CDR2 reads SYDVKM. Trimming cost V 8 bases and J 0 bases; bases outside gene matches: 4. The CDR3 sequence is 14 residues long. CDR3 residues: CASLQGYSNQPQHF. For the CDR3, the DNA is TGTGCCAGCTTACAGGGGTATAGCAATCAGCCCCAGCATTTT. Together with reference TRBV28 and TRBJ1-5, the CDR3 gives the full variable domain: DVKVTQSSRYLVKRTGEKVFLECVQDMDHENMFWYRQDPGLGLRLIYFSYDVKMKEKGDIPEGYSVSREKKERFSLILESASTNQTSMYLCASLQGYSNQPQHFGDGTRLSIL.

The chain uses TRBV15 and TRBJ1-4; perhaps TRBD1 as D (6 bases). Germline loops: CDR1 LNHNV, CDR2 YYDKDF (reference sequence). This CDR3 comprises 16 residues. With 1 base removed from V and 8 bases from J, the gap between germline ends came to 17 bases. CDR3 in amino acids: CATSRGLGANPEKLFF. CDR3 nucleotides: TGTGCCACCAGCAGAGGTTTGGGGGCTAACCCCGAAAAACTGTTTTTT.

The chain combines TRBV29-1 with TRBJ2-2, with D hard to call. This CDR3 spans 12 amino acids. The germline gives CDR1 SQVTM, CDR2 ANQGSEA. V gave up 4 bases and J gave up 4 bases, with 7 bases separating them. The CDR3 is CSVARSTGELFF. Here the CDR3 DNA reads TGCAGCGTTGCCCGGAGCACCGGGGAGCTGTTTTTT.

This chain joins TRBV4-1 and TRBJ2-7; D is possibly TRBD2 (6 bases). The V end was cut by 0 bases, the J end by 4 bases, with 10 bases between. This CDR3 region has 14 residues. The germline V gene has CDR1 MGHRA and CDR2 YSYEKL. CDR3 sequence reads: CASSQDPRGYEQYF. The CDR3, as DNA: TGCGCCAGCAGCCAAGATCCTCGGGGGTACGAGCAGTACTTC.

This clone was picked up one time. This chain uses TRBV11-2 with TRBJ2-3; 8 nucleotides line up with TRBD2. This CDR3 has 14 amino acids. Germline loops: CDR1 SGHAT, CDR2 FQNNGV. Trimming took 8 bases from V and 3 from J; bases not matched to a gene: 7. CDR3 in amino acids: CASANRGGTDTQYF. CDR3 nucleotides: TGTGCCAGCGCCAATCGGGGGGGGACAGATACGCAGTATTTT.

The chain employs TRBV7-9 and TRBJ2-1, with D unclear. V was clipped by 5 bases and J by 9 bases, with 8 bases between them. The CDR3 runs 11 residues. Per germline, CDR1 SEHNR and CDR2 FQNEAQ (reference sequence). The CDR3 is CASSQEGEQFF. The DNA for the CDR3 is TGTGCCAGCAGCCAGGAAGGTGAGCAGTTCTTC.

This clone was seen just once. This sequence joins TRBV11-1 and TRBJ2-1; 10 positions agree with TRBD1. CDR3 length equals 15 residues. The V gene's germline CDR1 is SGHAT and CDR2 FQDESV (reference sequence). Trimming took 5 bases from V and 0 from J; bases not matched to a gene: 1. The chain's CDR3 is CASSRDRGSYNEQFF. The DNA of the CDR3 is TGTGCCAGCAGCCGGGACAGGGGCTCCTACAATGAGCAGTTCTTC.

The chain joins TRBV12-5 to TRBJ2-1, with D possibly TRBD2 on 6 matching bases. Between the trimmed V and J ends, which lost 0 bases and 10 bases, there was a span of 10 bases. There are 13 residues in the CDR3. Germline CDR1 LGHNT, CDR2 FRNRAP. This CDR3 reads CASGLVWLAEQFF. CDR3 bases: TGTGCTAGTGGTTTGGTATGGCTAGCGGAGCAGTTCTTC.

This clone is a singleton in its sample. The rearrangement links TRBV12-5 to TRBJ1-5; D possibly corresponds to TRBD1 (5 bases). Germline-derived CDR1 and CDR2 are LGHNT and FRNRAP. CDR3 length: 13 residues. The chain's CDR3 is CATSGGVNQPQHF. The CDR3 coding sequence is TGTGCCACGTCCGGGGGGGTCAATCAGCCCCAGCATTTT.

V usage is TRBV5-1 and J usage is TRBJ2-2, with 12 bases that match TRBD2. This CDR3 contains 16 residues. Germline V gives CDR1 SGHRS, CDR2 YFSETQ. Germline trimming cut 4 bases from V and 7 bases from J; bases unmatched to any gene: 8. CDR3 amino acids: CASSPGTSGRGGELFF. The CDR3 DNA sequence: TGCGCCAGCAGCCCCGGGACTAGCGGGCGGGGCGGGGAGCTGTTTTTT.

The J gene is TRBJ2-3, the V gene TRBV11-3; 10 bases map to TRBD2. The junction had 6 bases not matched to a gene; V was cut back by 1 base and J by 2 bases. CDR1 SGHNT and CDR2 YENEEA come from the germline V gene. The CDR3 loop spans 17 amino acids. This CDR3 is CASSLGGLAGATDTQYF. CDR3 DNA: TGTGCCAGCAGCTTAGGCGGGCTAGCGGGGGCCACAGATACGCAGTATTTT. The full variable domain, rest sourced from reference TRBV11-3 and TRBJ2-3, is EAGVVQSPRYKIIEKKQPVAFWCNPISGHNTLYWYLQNLGQGPELLIRYENEEAVDDSQLPKDRFSAERLKGVDSTLKIQPAELGDSAVYLCASSLGGLAGATDTQYFGPGTRLTVL.

The CDR3 loop reads CASSPHTNQPQHF. CDR3 sequence (DNA): TGTGCCAGCAGCCCCCACACGAATCAGCCCCAGCATTTT. This rearrangement joins TRBV11-2 to TRBJ1-5; no reliable D call. This CDR3 is 13 amino acids long. Trimming removed 5 bases from V and 4 bases from J, with 9 bases in between. The germline gives CDR1 SGHAT, CDR2 FQNNGV.

This chain uses TRBV6-1 with TRBJ2-5, with 10 nucleotides matching TRBD1. The CDR3 totals 14 residues. Germline V gene lookup returns CDR1 MNHNS and CDR2 SASEGT. The ends lost 10 bases at V and 7 bases at J; junction bases unmatched: 12. Written as DNA, the CDR3 is TGTGCCACCCAGATGGGACAGGGGCAGGGGACCCAGTACTTC. Translated, it gives CATQMGQGQGTQYF.

This chain joins TRBV9 and TRBJ1-2; unclear D gene. The V and J ends lost 9 bases and 4 bases respectively, with 13 bases between them. Germline CDR1 and CDR2: SGDLS and YYNGEE. CDR3 length equals 12 residues. The CDR3 reads CATARDSYGYTF. In DNA form, the CDR3 reads TGTGCCACCGCCCGGGATAGCTATGGCTACACCTTC.